This T cell receptor beta chain is from a study of CD8+ T cells in alopecia areata. The overall study: Those treated were given oral tofacitinib at 5 to 10 mg twice daily. Tofacitinib therapy took 6 to 18 months; 6 months off drug came after.

cDNA reverse transcribed from extracted RNA served as the sequencing template. Here immunoSEQ multiplex PCR was the method, and the copy in TCRdb shows in-frame clones only, minus some. The sample includes hundreds of thousands of clones, roughly two thirds of them seen just once. Regarding this clone: Its specificity is unknown.

Lesional scalp punch biopsies and peripheral blood were collected from alopecia areata patients. V was pared by 5 bases and J by 4 bases, with 8 bases between. The CDR3 length is 12 residues. Germline-derived CDR1 and CDR2 are MNHNS and SASEGT. Broader study findings: Sequencing of scalp tissue also captures the resident alphabeta T cells of normal skin.

The sample consisted of CD4+ T cells sorted from blood, taken at week 0. The chain uses TRBV6-1 and TRBJ1-1; D remains ambiguous. This TCR came from a human donor with alopecia areata. CDR3 in DNA: TGTGCCAGCAGTCTCACGGGCACTGAAGCTTTCTTT. Its translation: CASSLTGTEAFF.